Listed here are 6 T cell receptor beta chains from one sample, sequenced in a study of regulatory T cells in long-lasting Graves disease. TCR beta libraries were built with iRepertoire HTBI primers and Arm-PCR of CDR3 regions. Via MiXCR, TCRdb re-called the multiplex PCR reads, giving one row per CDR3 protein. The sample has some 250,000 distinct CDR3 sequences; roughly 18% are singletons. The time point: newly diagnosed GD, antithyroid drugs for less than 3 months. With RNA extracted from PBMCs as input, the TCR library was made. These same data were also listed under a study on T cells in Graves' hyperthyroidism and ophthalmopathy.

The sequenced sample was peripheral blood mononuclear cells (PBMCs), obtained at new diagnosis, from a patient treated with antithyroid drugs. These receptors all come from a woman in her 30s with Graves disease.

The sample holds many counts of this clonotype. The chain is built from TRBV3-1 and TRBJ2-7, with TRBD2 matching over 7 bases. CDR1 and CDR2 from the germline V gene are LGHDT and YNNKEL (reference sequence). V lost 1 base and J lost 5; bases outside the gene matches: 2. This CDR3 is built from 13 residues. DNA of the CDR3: TGTGCCAGCAGCCAAGTCGCGGGAGACGAGCAGTACTTC. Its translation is CASSQVAGDEQYF.

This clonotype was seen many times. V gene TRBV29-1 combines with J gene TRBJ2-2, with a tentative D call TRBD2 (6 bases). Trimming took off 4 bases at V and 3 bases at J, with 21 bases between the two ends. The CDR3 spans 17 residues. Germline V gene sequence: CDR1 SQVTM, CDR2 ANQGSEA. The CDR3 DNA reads TGCAGCGTTGGGATGGCATGGCGAGGAGGGCACACCGGGGAGCTGTTTTTT. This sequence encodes CSVGMAWRGGHTGELFF.

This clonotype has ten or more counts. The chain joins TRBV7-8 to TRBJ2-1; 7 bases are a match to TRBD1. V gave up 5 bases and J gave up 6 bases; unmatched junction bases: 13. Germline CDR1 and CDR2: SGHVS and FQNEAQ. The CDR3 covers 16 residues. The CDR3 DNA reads TGTGCCAGCAGCCCCGACCGGACAGGCTTGGGCAATGAGCAGTTCTTC. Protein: CASSPDRTGLGNEQFF.

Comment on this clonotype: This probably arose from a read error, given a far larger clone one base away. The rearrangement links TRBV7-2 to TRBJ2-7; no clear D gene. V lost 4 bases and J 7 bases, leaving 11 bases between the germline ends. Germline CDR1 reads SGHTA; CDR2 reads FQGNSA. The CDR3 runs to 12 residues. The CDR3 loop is CASSSWNNEQYF. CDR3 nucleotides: TGTGCCAGCAGCTCTTGGAACAATGAGCAGTACTTC.

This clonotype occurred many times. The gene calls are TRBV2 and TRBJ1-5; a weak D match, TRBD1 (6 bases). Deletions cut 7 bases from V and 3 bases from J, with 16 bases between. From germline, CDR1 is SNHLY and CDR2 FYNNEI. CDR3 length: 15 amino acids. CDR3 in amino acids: CASTSYREHNQPQHF. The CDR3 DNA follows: TGTGCCAGCACCTCCTACAGGGAACACAATCAGCCCCAGCATTTT.

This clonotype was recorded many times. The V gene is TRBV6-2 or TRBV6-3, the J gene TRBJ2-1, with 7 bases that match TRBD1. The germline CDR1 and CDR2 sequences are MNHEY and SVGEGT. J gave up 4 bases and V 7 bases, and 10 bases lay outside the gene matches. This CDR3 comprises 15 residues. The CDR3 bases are TGTGCCAGCAAACCGGGACAGCTGACTTACAATGAGCAGTTCTTC. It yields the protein CASKPGQLTYNEQFF.